This T cell receptor (beta chain) was obtained from a study of long-term antiretroviral therapy in people with HIV. By sample share, this clone is medium-sized. The target antigen is unknown. The study's findings and limits: Those clones which expanded before ART made up the dominant part of the repertoire at all time points.

Assay version v3.0 of immunoSEQ was used, and it was run at survey level. The repertoire was sequenced with immunoSEQ multiplex PCR; TCRdb's copy has only in-frame clones and lacks some. Of 20,000 or so clones listed, approximately 78% are singletons. V lost 6 bases and J lost 3, with 9 bases in between. The CDR3 extends over 12 amino acids. Looked up from germline, CDR1 is MDHEN and CDR2 is SYDVKM. Sequenced material: unsorted PBMCs, taken 0.6 years after starting antiretroviral therapy. The receptor was derived from a young woman with HIV. This chain links TRBV28 with TRBJ2-7; D uncertain. CDR3 protein: CASRPPDYEQYF. CDR3 in DNA: TGTGCCAGCAGACCACCAGACTACGAGCAGTACTTC.